The 24 T cell receptor beta chains below all came from one sample that was sequenced in a study of shared clonotypes between healthy human individuals. The assay was immunoSEQ multiplex PCR, and TCRdb's table has in-frame clones only and misses some. Of over a million clones listed, more than 95% are singletons. Input material: naive CD4+ T cells sorted from blood. Sample subset: CD45RA+ positively selected. Receptor source: a man aged 25 to 40 in good health.

The chain recombines TRBV27 with TRBJ2-2; 13 positions agree with TRBD2. Trimming cost V 4 bases and J 0 bases; bases outside gene matches: 5. There are 18 residues in the CDR3. Per germline, CDR1 MNHEY and CDR2 SMNVEV (reference sequence). CDR3 sequence (DNA): TGTGCCAGCAGTTCAGGACTAGCGGGAGCCGCGAACACCGGGGAGCTGTTTTTT. It translates to CASSSGLAGAANTGELFF.

The rearrangement links TRBV28 to TRBJ2-3; 10 bases match TRBD1. The ends lost 8 bases at V and 1 base at J; junction bases unmatched: 24. This CDR3 contains 21 residues. Germline V gene lookup returns CDR1 MDHEN and CDR2 SYDVKM. The CDR3 protein is CASCLYRSGTGDIFCTDTQYF. The CDR3 DNA reads as TGTGCCAGCTGCCTCTACCGCTCCGGGACAGGGGATATTTTTTGCACAGATACGCAGTATTTT.

The chain links TRBV9 to TRBJ2-5, with TRBD2 matching over 13 bases. The V gene end was trimmed by 2 bases and the J gene end by 4 bases; junction bases not matched to a gene: 11. There are 18 residues in the CDR3. Per the germline V gene, CDR1 is SGDLS and CDR2 is YYNGEE. The CDR3 spells CASSVGLAGEWVRETQYF. The CDR3 region has the DNA TGTGCCAGCAGCGTCGGACTAGCGGGAGAATGGGTCCGAGAGACCCAGTACTTC.

This chain connects TRBV9 to TRBJ2-1, with D perhaps matching TRBD1 (5 bases). With 0 bases removed from V and 4 bases from J, the gap between germline ends came to 11 bases. The CDR3 is 15 amino acids. Looked up from germline, CDR1 is SGDLS and CDR2 is YYNGEE. This CDR3 reads CASSVEGRGYNEQFF. The CDR3 DNA is TGTGCCAGCAGCGTAGAAGGAAGGGGATACAATGAGCAGTTCTTC.

The chain couples TRBV27 to TRBJ2-7; D not certain. The CDR3 extends over 12 amino acids. Trimming stripped 8 bases from V and 2 bases from J, with 10 bases between. CDR1 and CDR2 (germline): MNHEY, SMNVEV (reference sequence). The chain's CDR3 is CASGEFPYEQYF. Written as DNA, the CDR3 is TGTGCCAGCGGCGAATTTCCCTACGAGCAGTACTTC.

V gene TRBV7-2 combines with J gene TRBJ2-3, with D perhaps TRBD2 (6 bases). CDR1 and CDR2 (germline): SGHTA, FQGNSA. The CDR3 is 14 amino acids. The ends were cut back, 5 bases at V and 0 bases at J, with 9 bases in the middle. The CDR3 sequence: CASSQTRSTDTQYF. CDR3 DNA sequence: TGTGCCAGCAGCCAGACTAGGAGCACAGATACGCAGTATTTT. The full variable domain, with the rest looked up from reference TRBV7-2 and TRBJ2-3, is GAGVSQSPSNKVTEKGKDVELRCDPISGHTALYWYRQSLGQGLEFLIYFQGNSAPDKSGLPSDRFSAERTGGSVSTLTIQRTQQEDSAVYLCASSQTRSTDTQYFGPGTRLTVL.

On this clone: The sample holds other DNA sequences that translate to the same CDR3. V gene TRBV19 combines with J gene TRBJ1-3, with no clear D. With 3 bases removed from V and 0 bases from J, the gap between germline ends came to 3 bases. This CDR3 region has 13 residues. Germline V gene sequence: CDR1 LNHDA, CDR2 SQIVND (reference sequence). CDR3 coding DNA: TGTGCCAGTAGTATCTCCTCTGGAAACACCATATATTTT. Translating it yields CASSISSGNTIYF.

The chain recombines TRBV6-6 with TRBJ1-2; TRBD1 aligns across 9 bases. V shed 6 bases, J shed 9 bases, and the junction held 8 bases outside the gene matches. Germline CDR1 MNHNY, CDR2 SVGAGI (reference sequence). This CDR3 has 13 amino acids. The CDR3 sequence: CASRRDRVNSYTF. In nucleotides, the CDR3 is TGTGCCAGCAGAAGGGACAGGGTGAACAGCTACACCTTC.

J is TRBJ2-1 and V is TRBV5-1, with a tentative D call TRBD1 (6 bases). V lost 9 bases and J 8 bases, leaving 21 bases between the germline ends. CDR1 SGHRS and CDR2 YFSETQ come from the germline V gene. The length of the CDR3 is 14 residues. The CDR3 loop reads CATSRGGEVYEQFF. The CDR3 DNA sequence: TGCGCCACCTCCAGAGGGGGAGAGGTCTATGAGCAGTTCTTC.

The rearrangement uses TRBV2 and TRBJ1-4; D possibly corresponds to TRBD1 (5 bases). Between the trimmed V and J ends, which lost 5 bases and 7 bases, there was a span of 11 bases. CDR1 and CDR2 from the germline V gene are SNHLY and FYNNEI. CDR3 size: 13 residues. The CDR3 protein is CASSRGGTEKLFF. CDR3 bases: TGTGCCAGCAGTCGAGGAGGGACTGAAAAACTGTTTTTT.

V usage is TRBV7-8 and J usage is TRBJ1-5; tentative D call: TRBD1 (5 bases). V was shortened by 5 bases and J by 1 base, with 18 bases between the two germline ends. Germline values: CDR1 SGHVS, CDR2 FQNEAQ. The CDR3 has 17 residues. The CDR3 nucleotides are TGTGCCAGCAGCCAGACCGGTCGAGAGGGGAGCAATCAGCCCCAGCATTTT. Encoded protein: CASSQTGREGSNQPQHF.

With respect to this clone: The identical CDR3 is also encoded by other nucleotide sequences in the sample. The V call is TRBV28, the J call TRBJ1-2; maybe TRBD1 (5 bases). The germline CDR1 and CDR2 sequences are MDHEN and SYDVKM. This CDR3 has 12 amino acids. V lost 4 bases to trimming and J lost 2 bases, with 5 bases between them. In DNA form, the CDR3 reads TGTGCCAGCAGTTCAGGGAACTATGGCTACACCTTC. It is translated as CASSSGNYGYTF.

This clone was detected only once. This chain links TRBV27 with TRBJ2-1; the D is unclear. Germline values: CDR1 MNHEY, CDR2 SMNVEV (reference sequence). Trimming pared 5 bases from V and 3 bases from J, leaving 11 bases between. This CDR3 is 14 amino acids long. The CDR3 here is CASSPPPSYNEQFF. Written as DNA, the CDR3 is TGTGCCAGCAGTCCCCCTCCTAGCTACAATGAGCAGTTCTTC.

The chain recombines TRBV10-3 with TRBJ2-3; no reliable D call. CDR1 is ENHRY, CDR2 SYGVKD, per germline. This CDR3 has 16 residues. V was cut by 4 bases and J by 2 bases, with 16 bases left in between. CDR3 sequence (DNA): TGTGCCATCAGTGGGGTTCGAGGTGGAGCCACAGATACGCAGTATTTT. The encoded protein is CAISGVRGGATDTQYF.

This chain links TRBV28 with TRBJ1-3; D gene unclear. The germline gives CDR1 MDHEN, CDR2 SYDVKM. V lost 6 bases and J lost 5, with 11 bases in between. The CDR3 extends over 13 amino acids. The CDR3 here is CASSDGARNTIYF. In nucleotides, the CDR3 is TGTGCCAGCAGCGACGGAGCTAGAAACACCATATATTTT.

This clone has just a few counts. The genes are TRBV18 and TRBJ1-5, with D possibly TRBD1 on 6 matching bases. The germline gives CDR1 KGHSH, CDR2 LQKENI. Trimming took 5 bases from V and 2 from J, leaving 13 bases between them. The CDR3 is made up of 15 amino acids. This CDR3 is CASSSNREGNQPQHF. CDR3 DNA: TGTGCCAGCTCATCAAACAGGGAGGGCAATCAGCCCCAGCATTTT.

The chain is built from TRBV5-1 and TRBJ2-5, with 13 bases aligning to TRBD2. After removal of 5 bases from V and 1 base from J, the junction contained 5 bases not matched to a gene. The CDR3 has 16 residues. Per the germline V gene, CDR1 is SGHRS and CDR2 is YFSETQ. As DNA, the CDR3 is TGCGCCAGCAGGTTACTAGCGGGAGGGCCCCAAGAGACCCAGTACTTC. This gives the protein CASRLLAGGPQETQYF.

The rearrangement joins TRBV18 to TRBJ1-4; D gene ambiguous. Trimming took off 2 bases at V and 2 bases at J, with 12 bases between the two ends. This CDR3 spans 16 amino acids. CDR1 and CDR2 (germline): KGHSH, LQKENI. CDR3 coding DNA: TGTGCCAGCTCACCAAGAGGGCCGATTACTAATGAAAAACTGTTTTTT. Translation gives CASSPRGPITNEKLFF. Supplemented by reference TRBV18 and TRBJ1-4, the full variable domain reads NAGVMQNPRHLVRRRGQEARLRCSPMKGHSHVYWYRQLPEEGLKFMVYLQKENIIDESGMPKERFSAEFPKEGPSILRIQQVVRGDSAAYFCASSPRGPITNEKLFFGSGTQLSVL.

The V call is TRBV19, the J call TRBJ2-2; 9 bases match TRBD1. Germline V gives CDR1 LNHDA, CDR2 SQIVND (reference sequence). Unmatched junction bases numbered 6, after V lost 6 bases and J lost 4 bases. The CDR3 totals 15 residues. The CDR3 spells CASSKTGGSTGELFF. The CDR3 bases are TGTGCCAGTAGCAAGACAGGGGGTTCCACCGGGGAGCTGTTTTTT.

V and J are TRBV4-1 and TRBJ2-7, with a possible D match to TRBD2 (6 bases). Trimming left V 0 bases short and J 2 bases short, with 17 bases between. This CDR3 is 17 amino acids long. The germline V gene encodes CDR1 MGHRA and CDR2 YSYEKL. The CDR3 nucleotides are TGCGCCAGCAGCCAAGATTCCAATGCGGGGCAAGCCTACGAGCAGTACTTC. It codes for CASSQDSNAGQAYEQYF.

This sequence joins TRBV11-3 and TRBJ1-1; D remains unclear. The CDR3 is 14 residues long. The V gene lost 4 bases and the J gene lost 1 base, with 10 bases spanning the gap. Germline V CDR1 and CDR2: SGHNT, YENEEA. The CDR3 bases are TGTGCCAGCAGCTCTGGCGGCGCGAACACTGAAGCTTTCTTT. It encodes CASSSGGANTEAFF. Supplemented by reference TRBV11-3 and TRBJ1-1, the full variable domain reads EAGVVQSPRYKIIEKKQPVAFWCNPISGHNTLYWYLQNLGQGPELLIRYENEEAVDDSQLPKDRFSAERLKGVDSTLKIQPAELGDSAVYLCASSSGGANTEAFFGQGTRLTVV.

V usage is TRBV14 and J usage is TRBJ2-1; D is undetermined. Trimming cost V 0 bases and J 6 bases, with 21 bases left between them. From germline, CDR1 is SGHDN and CDR2 FVKESK. This CDR3 contains 18 residues. In nucleotides, the CDR3 is TGTGCCAGCAGCCAAGATGTTGTCAGGATAGGTTATCTCAATGAGCAGTTCTTC. Translating it yields CASSQDVVRIGYLNEQFF.

This rearrangement joins TRBV30 to TRBJ1-4; TRBD1 is a possible D gene (5 bases). This CDR3 is 14 amino acids long. The V end was cut by 2 bases, the J end by 5 bases, with 12 bases between. The V gene's germline CDR1 is GTSNPN and CDR2 SVGIG (reference sequence). This CDR3 reads CAWSQGISNEKLFF. CDR3 sequence (DNA): TGTGCCTGGAGTCAGGGCATCTCGAATGAAAAACTGTTTTTT.

Remarks on this clone: This sample includes further DNA sequences coding for the same CDR3. The genes are TRBV20-1 and TRBJ2-5; 7 bases are a match to TRBD1. There are 11 residues in the CDR3. Germline trimming cut 6 bases from V and 5 bases from J; bases unmatched to any gene: 3. Germline V gene sequence: CDR1 DFQATT, CDR2 SNEGSKA (reference sequence). CDR3 coding DNA: TGCAGTGCGCCCAGGGGGGAGACCCAGTACTTC. It yields the protein CSAPRGETQYF.